Listed here is a single TCR beta chain. Its antigen is currently unknown. These data come from a study of vaccination and CD4 T cells after COVID-19. Study-level background: The convalescents comprised six males and four females, two of them Hispanic. Post-COVID draws followed diagnosis by a median around 100 days (range 35 to 161). The stimulating agents, overlapping spike peptides, came from SARS-CoV-2, HCoV-NL63, HCoV-OC43 and HCoV-229E.

Sequencing of DNA taken from cultured CD4+ T cells relied on the Oncomine TCR Beta short-read assay. MiXCR, applied by TCRdb to the PCR reads, yields one record per CDR3 protein. The sample consists of about 15,000 distinct CDR3 sequences, approximately 53% of them appearing once. The CDR3 loop spans 12 amino acids. CDR1 and CDR2 from the germline V gene are SGHTA and FQGNSA. V was pared by 5 bases and J by 1 base, with 5 bases between. Indicated treatment: approximately 9-day PBMC culture with coronavirus spike peptide pools or control peptides (ViraFEST assay). The source of this sequence is a human donor who had recovered from COVID-19. This chain connects TRBV7-2 to TRBJ1-1, with no clear D. Material: CD4+ T cells from blood, cultured in vitro, obtained before SARS-CoV-2 vaccination. CDR3 sequence reads: CASSLENTEAFF. CDR3 DNA: TGTGCCAGCAGCCTGGAGAACACTGAAGCTTTCTTT.